This T cell receptor (beta chain) derives from a study of blood T cell repertoires in COVID-19. Using immunoSEQ multiplex PCR, the repertoire was profiled, and TCRdb retains in-frame clones only, with some absent. The data contain some 170,000 clones, approximately 95% of them seen just once; the ten biggest clones take up roughly 2.1%. The CDR3 has 17 residues. The germline V gene has CDR1 LGHNA and CDR2 YSLEER. V lost 1 base, J lost 0 bases, and 7 bases stayed unmatched. Sequences were obtained from peripheral blood. This receptor was taken from a woman in her fifties or sixties with COVID-19, enrolled during active disease. This chain joins TRBV4-3 and TRBJ1-1; 8 nucleotides line up with TRBD1. CDR3 residues: CASSQGAYRGMNTEAFF. The CDR3 DNA reads TGCGCCAGCAGCCAAGGAGCTTACAGGGGGATGAACACTGAAGCTTTCTTT.